This T cell receptor (beta chain) is drawn from a study of human T cells and chemical hapten exposure. Each cDNA molecule in the library carried unique molecular identifiers. Authors' processing steps: Ranging from roughly 20,000 to 690,600, TCR counts per sample had a median value of around 90,000. TCRdb itself ran the RACE reads through MiXCR, one entry per CDR3 protein. It is TCRdb's table, rather than the study itself, that gives the V and J calls and clone size. This table holds tens of thousands of distinct CDR3 sequences, around 12% found once. Sample time point: pre-sensitization, week 0. The treatment was: therapeutic diphenylcyclopropenone sensitization with weekly scalp DPC. Unfractionated whole blood was the source of the extracted total RNA. Each donor was an alopecia patient between 18 and 70 years of age who qualified for DPC. V dropped 5 bases and J dropped 9 bases, with 10 bases sitting between them. This CDR3 is built from 11 residues. Germline CDR1 and CDR2: ENHRY and SYGVKD.

The chain has TRBV10-3 and TRBJ1-2; D is possibly TRBD1 (5 bases). Here the sequenced sample was whole blood, taken in connection with sensitization to the hapten diphenylcyclopropenone (DPC). This TCR was sampled from a woman aged 40 to 55 with alopecia areata. Some clones in this sample may be carry-over from other donors' samples. In DNA, the CDR3 is TGTGCCATCAGTCGGGACGAGAGCTACACCTTC. Translating it yields CAISRDESYTF.